The sequence of this T cell receptor (beta chain) was determined in a study of blood T cells in healthy people across ages. About the research overall: Through template switching, about one barcoded beta molecule was captured per two T cells, as measured in model experiments. Points from the study as a whole: Older age went with lower TCR beta diversity per million T cells, in a roughly linear way.

Remarks on this clonotype: Its target is not known.

Combining a sample-barcoded 5' primer with a J-beta primer mix, a second PCR ran for roughly 7 to 11 cycles. One entry per CDR3 protein results from TCRdb running MiXCR on the 5' RACE reads. The repertoire includes 800,000 or so distinct CDR3 sequences, around 25% of them detected once, and 3% to 4% sits in the top ten. The same specimen was also included in a second study, on T cells of mothers and their children.

The specimen was blood. This clonotype was sampled from a boy between 10 and 17 years old in good health.

In DNA form, the CDR3 reads TGTGCCAGCAGGGCGGAGGTGGCGGGAGTTGCAGGGGAGCTGTTTTTT. It codes for CASRAEVAGVAGELFF. The chain couples TRBV6-1 to TRBJ2-2; 7 bases are a match to TRBD2. Germline values: CDR1 MNHNS, CDR2 SASEGT. The V and J ends lost 6 bases and 8 bases, in that order; junction bases with no gene match: 15. CDR3 size: 16 residues.